These 25 T cell receptor beta chains were all obtained from the same sample, sequenced in a study of control samples from healthy donors and cancer patients. The table came from immunoSEQ multiplex PCR; TCRdb's copy has only in-frame clones and leaves some out. The sample gives about 140,000 clones, under 95% of which show up once; about an eighth is in the top ten. Material for sequencing was blood. Receptors were obtained from a middle-aged man in good health.

The chain links TRBV7-8 to TRBJ1-1; 7 nucleotides align to TRBD1. The CDR3 is 15 amino acids. Germline V gene lookup returns CDR1 SGHVS and CDR2 FQNEAQ. V was pared by 3 bases and J by 0 bases, with 4 bases of the junction left unmatched. The CDR3 nucleotides read TGTGCCAGCAGCTTTAACAGGGGTGTGAACACTGAAGCTTTCTTT. As protein: CASSFNRGVNTEAFF. Full variable domain (missing parts from reference TRBV7-8 and TRBJ1-1): GAGVSQSPRYKVAKRGQDVALRCDPISGHVSLFWYQQALGQGPEFLTYFQNEAQLDKSGLPSDRFFAERPEGSVSTLKIQRTQQEDSAVYLCASSFNRGVNTEAFFGQGTRLTVV.

The chain is built from TRBV5-1 and TRBJ1-4; D is perhaps TRBD1 (5 bases). The CDR3 consists of 14 residues. Germline CDR1 reads SGHRS; CDR2 reads YFSETQ. V was clipped by 0 bases and J by 7 bases, with 10 bases between them. CDR3 loop: CASSLVQGTEKLFF. CDR3 nucleotide sequence: TGCGCCAGCAGCTTGGTCCAGGGAACTGAAAAACTGTTTTTT.

The chain has TRBV3-1 (or the pseudogene TRBV3-2) and TRBJ2-2; weak D call: TRBD2 (5 bases). This CDR3 has 15 amino acids. Germline assignment: CDR1 LGHDT and CDR2 YNNKEL (reference sequence). V shed 1 base and J shed 7 bases, with 13 bases lying between them. Here the CDR3 DNA reads TGTGCCAGCAGCCAAGGCGCGGGTCGGGTCGGGGAGCTGTTTTTT. This translates into CASSQGAGRVGELFF.

V usage is TRBV4-1 and J usage is TRBJ2-7, with D possibly matching TRBD1 (6 bases). The CDR3 covers 14 residues. CDR1 is MGHRA and CDR2 is YSYEKL in the germline V gene. V lost 4 bases and J lost 6, with 16 bases in between. CDR3 in amino acids: CASSPGVDSGEQYF. The CDR3 DNA is TGCGCCAGCAGCCCAGGGGTTGACTCAGGCGAGCAGTACTTC.

The chain uses TRBV6-5 and TRBJ1-1; D is uncertain. The CDR3 sequence is 15 residues long. CDR1 and CDR2 (germline): MNHEY, SVGAGI. Deletions cut 5 bases from V and 0 bases from J, with 13 bases between. In DNA form, the CDR3 reads TGTGCCAGCAGTACACAAAATGCGATGAACACTGAAGCTTTCTTT. This codes for CASSTQNAMNTEAFF.

V gene TRBV5-6 combines with J gene TRBJ1-5; 7 nucleotides agree with TRBD1. Per germline, CDR1 SGHDT and CDR2 YYEEEE. V shed 2 bases and J 0 bases; nucleotides not matched to a gene: 8. The CDR3 totals 17 residues. CDR3 coding DNA: TGTGCCAGCAGCTTCAGACAGGGTCGTCGTAGCAATCAGCCCCAGCATTTT. Encoded protein: CASSFRQGRRSNQPQHF.

The genes are TRBV9 and TRBJ2-6; 10 positions match TRBD1. V lost 7 bases, J lost 1 base, and 17 bases stayed unmatched. Germline V gene sequence: CDR1 SGDLS, CDR2 YYNGEE. CDR3 length: 20 amino acids. The CDR3 nucleotides are TGTGCCAGCGGCTTTAGGTTCGGGACAGGGGTTTCTTCTGGGGCCAACGTCCTGACTTTC. Amino acid sequence: CASGFRFGTGVSSGANVLTF.

The gene calls are TRBV3-1 (or the pseudogene TRBV3-2) and TRBJ1-4, with D perhaps matching TRBD1 (5 bases). Germline CDR1 is LGHDT and CDR2 is YNNKEL (reference sequence). The CDR3 length is 15 residues. V dropped 5 bases and J dropped 2 bases, with 12 bases sitting between them. CDR3 DNA: TGTGCCAGCAGCGACAAGGGGAGGACTAATGAAAAACTGTTTTTT. Its protein is CASSDKGRTNEKLFF.

The V call is TRBV29-1, the J call TRBJ1-1; 7 nucleotides align to TRBD1. V was clipped by 7 bases and J by 2 bases; unmatched bases: 4. CDR3 length: 12 amino acids. Germline CDR1 reads SQVTM; CDR2 reads ANQGSEA. The DNA of the CDR3 is TGCAGCGGGGGGACAGCTAACACTGAAGCTTTCTTT. Its translation: CSGGTANTEAFF.

V gene TRBV13 combines with J gene TRBJ1-1, with a weak D call TRBD1 (5 bases). Per the germline V gene, CDR1 is PRHDT and CDR2 is FYEKMQ (reference sequence). The V end lost 5 bases, the J end lost 7 bases, and 11 bases lay between the germline ends. The length of the CDR3 is 12 residues. CDR3 coding DNA: TGTGCCAGCAGCCCCCGGGGGGGTGAAGCTTTCTTT. Amino acids: CASSPRGGEAFF.

This chain connects TRBV13 to TRBJ2-5; D assignment may be TRBD1 or TRBD2 (6 bases each). The CDR3 has 16 amino acids. CDR1 PRHDT and CDR2 FYEKMQ come from the germline V gene (reference sequence). The V end was cut by 4 bases, the J end by 4 bases, with 19 bases between. The CDR3 DNA follows: TGTGCCAGCAGCTCACAGGGAACGGGACTGAGAGAGACCCAGTACTTC. Translated: CASSSQGTGLRETQYF. Drawing the rest from reference TRBV13 and TRBJ2-5, the complete variable domain is AAGVIQSPRHLIKEKRETATLKCYPIPRHDTVYWYQQGPGQDPQFLISFYEKMQSDKGSIPDRFSAQQFSDYHSELNMSSLELGDSALYFCASSSQGTGLRETQYFGPGTRLLVL.

The gene calls are TRBV5-1 and TRBJ1-5, with 7 positions matching TRBD1. Losses at the gene ends were 4 bases for V and 3 bases for J; bases not matched to a gene: 7. Germline CDR1 is SGHRS and CDR2 is YFSETQ. This CDR3 is built from 15 residues. The CDR3 loop reads CASSPGGTFNQPQHF. The CDR3 DNA sequence: TGCGCCAGCAGCCCAGGGGGAACCTTCAATCAGCCCCAGCATTTT.

The rearrangement joins TRBV7-2 to TRBJ2-5; 7 bases are a match to TRBD2. The CDR3 is 15 amino acids. With 2 bases clipped from V and 3 bases from J, the junction kept 6 bases outside the gene matches. Germline V gene sequence: CDR1 SGHTA, CDR2 FQGNSA. The CDR3 protein is CASSLSFLAEETQYF. In DNA, the CDR3 is TGTGCCAGCAGCTTAAGTTTCCTAGCGGAAGAGACCCAGTACTTC.

The chain recombines TRBV19 with TRBJ1-5, with 8 positions matching TRBD1. This CDR3 spans 13 amino acids. V was pared by 7 bases and J by 6 bases, with 5 bases of the junction left unmatched. CDR1 LNHDA and CDR2 SQIVND come from the germline V gene (reference sequence). The CDR3 region is CASTAGGGQPQHF. For the CDR3, the DNA is TGTGCCAGTACGGCAGGGGGCGGTCAGCCCCAGCATTTT.

In its sample, this clone was seen once. The chain employs TRBV5-1 and TRBJ2-7, with D perhaps being TRBD1 or TRBD2 (5 bases each). Trimming removed 4 bases at V and 1 base at J, with 12 bases between. This CDR3 comprises 14 residues. In germline, CDR1 is SGHRS, CDR2 YFSETQ. The CDR3 is CASSPRDGSYEQYF. The DNA of the CDR3 is TGCGCCAGCAGCCCCCGGGACGGATCCTACGAGCAGTACTTC.

This chain uses TRBV12-3 or TRBV12-4 with TRBJ2-4; 9 positions match TRBD1. The CDR3 length is 13 residues. The trim removed 6 bases at V and 11 bases at J, leaving 8 bases unmatched. In DNA form, the CDR3 reads TGTGCCAGCAGGCAAAGACAGGGGGGAGTTCAGTACTTC. Its translation: CASRQRQGGVQYF.

The chain couples TRBV9 to TRBJ2-2; possibly TRBD2 for D (5 bases). CDR1 and CDR2 (germline): SGDLS, YYNGEE. This CDR3 comprises 13 residues. V lost 1 base and J lost 5, with 6 bases in between. The CDR3 reads CASSVSGTGELFF. The CDR3 DNA follows: TGTGCCAGCAGCGTATCGGGGACCGGGGAGCTGTTTTTT.

The CDR3 protein is CASSLQGTRNTIYF. The DNA for the CDR3 is TGTGCCAGCAGCTTACAGGGGACGAGAAACACCATATATTTT. The chain recombines TRBV11-1 with TRBJ1-3, with D maybe TRBD1 (6 bases). V lost 2 bases and J lost 5, with 10 bases in between. Germline CDR1 reads SGHAT; CDR2 reads FQDESV (reference sequence). The CDR3 has 14 amino acids. The variable domain in full, with the rest retrieved from reference TRBV11-1 and TRBJ1-3, is EAEVAQSPRYKITEKSQAVAFWCDPISGHATLYWYRQILGQGPELLVQFQDESVVDDSQLPKDRFSAERLKGVDSTLKIQPAELGDSAMYLCASSLQGTRNTIYFGEGSWLTVV.

This clone appeared a single time. The chain recombines TRBV7-2 with TRBJ1-1, with 7 bases that match TRBD1. Germline CDR1 and CDR2: SGHTA and FQGNSA. The CDR3 has 15 amino acids. V shed 4 bases, J shed 3 bases, and the junction held 8 bases outside the gene matches. CDR3 nucleotides: TGTGCCAGCAGCTCAACGAGGGGGCGATACACTGAAGCTTTCTTT. Its protein is CASSSTRGRYTEAFF.

The V gene is TRBV27, the J gene TRBJ1-4; possible D gene TRBD1, 5 bases. Per germline, CDR1 MNHEY and CDR2 SMNVEV (reference sequence). Trimming stripped 2 bases from V and 0 bases from J, with 7 bases between. The CDR3 runs to 15 residues. Here the CDR3 reads CASSLQGATNEKLFF. CDR3 nucleotide sequence: TGTGCCAGCAGTTTACAGGGTGCAACTAATGAAAAACTGTTTTTT.

The chain links TRBV4-1 to TRBJ1-1, with D maybe TRBD1 (5 bases). The CDR3 contains 13 residues. The germline V gene has CDR1 MGHRA and CDR2 YSYEKL. V shed 5 bases and J shed 4 bases, with 11 bases lying between them. The CDR3 DNA is TGCGCCAGCAGCGCCAGGGTTTTCACTGAAGCTTTCTTT. Its translation is CASSARVFTEAFF.

This clone was counted once. The chain joins TRBV4-3 to TRBJ2-2; the D gene is possibly TRBD2 (5 bases). CDR1 and CDR2 (germline): LGHNA, YSLEER. This CDR3 is 11 amino acids long. V was trimmed by 8 bases and J by 8 bases, leaving 9 bases between them. The CDR3: CASRSGGELFF. The CDR3 nucleotides read TGCGCCAGCCGGTCGGGGGGGGAGCTGTTTTTT.

This chain connects TRBV15 to TRBJ2-3, with 12 bases that match TRBD1. This CDR3 comprises 14 residues. Germline values: CDR1 LNHNV, CDR2 YYDKDF (reference sequence). With V trimmed by 5 bases and J by 7 bases, 4 bases remained unmatched. CDR3 DNA: TGTGCCACCAGCGGGGACAGGGGGCTGAATACGCAGTATTTT. This encodes CATSGDRGLNTQYF.

CDR3 sequence: CASSVGQVNEQFF. The CDR3 region has the DNA TGTGCCAGCAGCGTGGGACAGGTCAATGAGCAGTTCTTC. The J gene is TRBJ2-1, the V gene TRBV9, with TRBD1 matching 8 bases. Trimming at V came to 2 bases and at J to 6 bases, leaving 1 base not matched to a gene. Germline lookup yields CDR1 SGDLS and CDR2 YYNGEE. The CDR3 spans 13 residues.

J is TRBJ1-6 and V is TRBV5-6; the match to TRBD1 covers 7 bases. CDR1 and CDR2 from the germline V gene are SGHDT and YYEEEE. Trimming cost V 4 bases and J 6 bases; bases outside gene matches: 7. The CDR3 has 15 residues. This CDR3 is CASSQMRQGNSPLHF. The CDR3 DNA reads as TGTGCCAGCAGCCAAATGCGACAGGGTAATTCACCCCTCCACTTT.